The sequence of this TCR beta chain was determined in a study of T-cell reconstitution after alpha-beta-depleted transplantation in children. General study findings and limits: In patients about two months after transplant, alpha-beta T cells reportedly arose from several hundred expanded graft clones.

A word on this clonotype: Its antigen is still unknown.

The CDR3 totals 14 residues. The V gene's germline CDR1 is LNHDA and CDR2 SQIVND (reference sequence). V was clipped by 5 bases and J by 7 bases, with 17 bases between them. Preparation of the TCRbeta library used unique molecular identifiers. MiXCR, applied by TCRdb to the PCR reads, yields one record per CDR3 protein. There are around 700,000 distinct CDR3 sequences in the sample; over 10% occur only once, and roughly 0.84% lies in the top ten. This specimen consisted of PBMCs, obtained before TCRalphabeta/CD19-depleted stem cell transplant. The origin of this receptor is a girl aged 2-10 years with congenital amegakaryocytic thrombocytopenia, due to receive a stem cell transplant. The chain couples TRBV19 to TRBJ1-1; tentatively, D is TRBD1 (6 bases). The chain's CDR3 is CASSPGDTVSEAFF. CDR3 DNA sequence: TGTGCCAGTAGTCCAGGGGACACGGTCAGTGAAGCTTTCTTT.